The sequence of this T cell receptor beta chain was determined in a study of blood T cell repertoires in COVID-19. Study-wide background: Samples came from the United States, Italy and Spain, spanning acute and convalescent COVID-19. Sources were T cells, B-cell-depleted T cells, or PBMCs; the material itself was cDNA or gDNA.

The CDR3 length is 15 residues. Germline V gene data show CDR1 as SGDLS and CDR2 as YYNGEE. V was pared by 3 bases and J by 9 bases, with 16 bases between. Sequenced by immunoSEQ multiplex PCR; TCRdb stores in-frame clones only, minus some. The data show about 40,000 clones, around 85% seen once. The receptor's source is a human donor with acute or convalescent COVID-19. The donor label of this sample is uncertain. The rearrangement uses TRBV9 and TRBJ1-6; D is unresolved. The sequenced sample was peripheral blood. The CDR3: CASSGGGSSSSPLHF. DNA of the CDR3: TGTGCCAGCAGCGGGGGAGGGAGCAGCTCTTCACCCCTCCACTTT.